This TCR beta chain was sequenced during a study of CD4 T cells in relation to SARS-CoV-2 and coronaviruses. This clone has a handful of counts. Its antigen remains unknown. TCRdb's table, derived via immunoSEQ multiplex PCR, lists solely in-frame clones and lacks some. In the table there are about 21,000 clones, roughly 72% of which are singletons. CD4+ T cells from unexposed donors were obtained before the COVID-19 pandemic (2011-2018). After 10 to 11 days of culture, CD4+ T cells were isolated. PBMCs were plated at 1.5 million to 2 million per well in IL-2-containing medium. General study findings and limits: No donor gave both pre-pandemic and post-infection samples.

The ends lost 5 bases at V and 5 bases at J; junction bases unmatched: 12. CDR3 size: 15 residues. CDR1 is GTSNPN and CDR2 is SVGIG in the germline V gene (reference sequence). Sequenced material: CD4+ T cells from PBMCs, cultured in vitro. The sequence derives from a human donor in good health. The genes are TRBV30 and TRBJ1-2, with 9 bases fitting TRBD1. CDR3 sequence (DNA): TGTGCCTGGGATACCGGGACAGGGAACCCTTATGGCTACACCTTC. Amino acid sequence: CAWDTGTGNPYGYTF.